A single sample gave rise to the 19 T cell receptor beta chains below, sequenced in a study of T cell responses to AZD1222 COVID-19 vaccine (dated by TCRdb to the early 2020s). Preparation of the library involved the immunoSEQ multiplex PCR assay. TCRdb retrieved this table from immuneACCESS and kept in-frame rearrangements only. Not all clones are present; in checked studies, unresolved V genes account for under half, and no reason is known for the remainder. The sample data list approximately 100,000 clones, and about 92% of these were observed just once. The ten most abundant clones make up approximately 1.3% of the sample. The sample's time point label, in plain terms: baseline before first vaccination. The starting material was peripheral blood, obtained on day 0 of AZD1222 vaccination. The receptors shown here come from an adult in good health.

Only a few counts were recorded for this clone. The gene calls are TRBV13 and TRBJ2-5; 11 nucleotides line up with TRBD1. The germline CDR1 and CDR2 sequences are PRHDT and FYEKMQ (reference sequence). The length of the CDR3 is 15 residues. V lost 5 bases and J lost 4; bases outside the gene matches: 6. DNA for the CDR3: TGTGCCAGCAGCCCAAGGACAGGGGGCGGAGAGACCCAGTACTTC. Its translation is CASSPRTGGGETQYF.

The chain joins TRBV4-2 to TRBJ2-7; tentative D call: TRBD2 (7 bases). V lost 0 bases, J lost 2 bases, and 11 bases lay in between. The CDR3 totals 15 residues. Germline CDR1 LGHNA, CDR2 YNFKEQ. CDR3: CASSQDRGAPYEQYF. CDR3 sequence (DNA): TGTGCCAGCAGCCAAGATCGGGGGGCCCCCTACGAGCAGTACTTC.

As DNA, the CDR3 is TGTGCCAGCAGTTTAAACAACTCACCCCTCCACTTT. Translation gives CASSLNNSPLHF. The chain has TRBV28 and TRBJ1-6, with D unresolved. Germline-derived CDR1 and CDR2 are MDHEN and SYDVKM. The CDR3 runs 12 residues. Trimming shortened V by 2 bases and J by 10 bases, and 6 bases separated the two germline ends.

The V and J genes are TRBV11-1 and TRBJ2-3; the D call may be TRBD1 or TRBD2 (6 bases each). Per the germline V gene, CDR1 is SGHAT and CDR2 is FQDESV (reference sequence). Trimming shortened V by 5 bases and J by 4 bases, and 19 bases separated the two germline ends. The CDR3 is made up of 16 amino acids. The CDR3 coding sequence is TGTGCCAGCAGCACACAGGGAGGTTTGGCCGCAGATACGCAGTATTTT. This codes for CASSTQGGLAADTQYF. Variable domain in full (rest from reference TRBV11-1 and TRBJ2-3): EAEVAQSPRYKITEKSQAVAFWCDPISGHATLYWYRQILGQGPELLVQFQDESVVDDSQLPKDRFSAERLKGVDSTLKIQPAELGDSAMYLCASSTQGGLAADTQYFGPGTRLTVL.

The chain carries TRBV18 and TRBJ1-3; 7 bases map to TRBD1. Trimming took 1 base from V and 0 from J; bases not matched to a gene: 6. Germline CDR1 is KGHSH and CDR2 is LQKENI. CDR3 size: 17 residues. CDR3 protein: CASSPRRQGDSGNTIYF. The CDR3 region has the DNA TGTGCCAGCTCACCACGTCGTCAGGGGGACTCTGGAAACACCATATATTTT.

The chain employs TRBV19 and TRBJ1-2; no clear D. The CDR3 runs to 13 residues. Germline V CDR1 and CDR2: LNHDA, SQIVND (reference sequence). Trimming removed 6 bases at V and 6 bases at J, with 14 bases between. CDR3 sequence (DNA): TGTGCCAGTAGGAGCGAACCCGACAATGGCTACACCTTC. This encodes CASRSEPDNGYTF.

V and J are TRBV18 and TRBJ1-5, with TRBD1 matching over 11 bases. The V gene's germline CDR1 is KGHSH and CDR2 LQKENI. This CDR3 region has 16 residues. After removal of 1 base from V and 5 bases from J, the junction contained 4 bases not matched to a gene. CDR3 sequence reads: CASSPRGQGADQPQHF. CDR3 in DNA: TGTGCCAGCTCACCACGCGGACAGGGGGCCGATCAGCCCCAGCATTTT.

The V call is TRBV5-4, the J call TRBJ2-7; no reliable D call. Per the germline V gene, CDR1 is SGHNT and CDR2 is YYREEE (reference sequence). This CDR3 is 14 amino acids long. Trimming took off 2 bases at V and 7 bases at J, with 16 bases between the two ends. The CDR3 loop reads CASSFAVPLGEQYF. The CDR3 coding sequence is TGTGCCAGCAGCTTCGCAGTCCCCCTGGGGGAGCAGTACTTC.

The CDR3 region is CASSDGRGAGSYGYTF. CDR3 nucleotides: TGTGCCAGCAGTGACGGCCGAGGGGCTGGGAGCTATGGCTACACCTTC. The V gene is TRBV2, the J gene TRBJ1-2; D is perhaps TRBD1 (5 bases). The CDR3 covers 16 residues. Looked up from germline, CDR1 is SNHLY and CDR2 is FYNNEI. The V and J ends lost 3 bases and 4 bases respectively, with 18 bases between them.

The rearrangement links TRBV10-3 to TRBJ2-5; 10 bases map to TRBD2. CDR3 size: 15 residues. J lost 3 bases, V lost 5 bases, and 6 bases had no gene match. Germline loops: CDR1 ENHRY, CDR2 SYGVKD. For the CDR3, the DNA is TGTGCCATCAGTTCTAGCGGGAGTAGTGAAGAGACCCAGTACTTC. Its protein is CAISSSGSSEETQYF.

CDR3 residues: CASSIVFGVRQPQHF. CDR3 coding DNA: TGTGCCAGTAGTATCGTGTTCGGGGTACGGCAGCCCCAGCATTTT. The chain couples TRBV19 to TRBJ1-5; D is ambiguous. V lost 3 bases to trimming and J lost 7 bases, with 16 bases between them. CDR3 length equals 15 residues. Germline CDR1 is LNHDA and CDR2 is SQIVND (reference sequence).

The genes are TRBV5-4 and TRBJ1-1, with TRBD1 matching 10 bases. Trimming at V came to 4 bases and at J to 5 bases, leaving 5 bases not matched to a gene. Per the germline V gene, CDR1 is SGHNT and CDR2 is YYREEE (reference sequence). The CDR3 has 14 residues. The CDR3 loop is CASSLTGGETEAFF. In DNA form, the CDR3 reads TGTGCCAGCAGCCTGACAGGGGGCGAGACTGAAGCTTTCTTT.

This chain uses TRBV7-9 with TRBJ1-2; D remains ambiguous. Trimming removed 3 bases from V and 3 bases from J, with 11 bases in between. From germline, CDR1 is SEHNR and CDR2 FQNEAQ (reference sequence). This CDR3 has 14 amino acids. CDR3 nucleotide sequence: TGTGCCAGCAGCTTTAGCAGGTCTGACTATGGCTACACCTTC. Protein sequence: CASSFSRSDYGYTF.

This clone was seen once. The CDR3 nucleotides are TGTGCCAGCAGGTCCCCCCGGACAGGGGGCCGCGGCTACACCTTC. It yields the protein CASRSPRTGGRGYTF. The chain recombines TRBV6-5 with TRBJ1-2, with 11 bases matching TRBD1. V was clipped by 6 bases and J by 8 bases; unmatched bases: 11. The CDR3 loop spans 15 amino acids. In germline, CDR1 is MNHEY, CDR2 SVGAGI.

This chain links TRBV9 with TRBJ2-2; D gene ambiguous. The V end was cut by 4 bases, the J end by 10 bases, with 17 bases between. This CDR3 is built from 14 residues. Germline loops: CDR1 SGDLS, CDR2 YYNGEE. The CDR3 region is CASSPRETPAELFF. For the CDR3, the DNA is TGTGCCAGCAGCCCACGTGAGACCCCCGCGGAGCTGTTTTTT. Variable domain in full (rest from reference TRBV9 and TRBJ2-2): DSGVTQTPKHLITATGQRVTLRCSPRSGDLSVYWYQQSLDQGLQFLIQYYNGEERAKGNILERFSAQQFPDLHSELNLSSLELGDSALYFCASSPRETPAELFFGEGSRLTVL.

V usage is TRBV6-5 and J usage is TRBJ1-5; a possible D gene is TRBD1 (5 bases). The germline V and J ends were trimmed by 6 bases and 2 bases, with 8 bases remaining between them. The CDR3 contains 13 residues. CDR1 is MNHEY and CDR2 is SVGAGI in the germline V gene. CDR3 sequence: CASSPGRNQPQHF. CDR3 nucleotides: TGTGCCAGCAGCCCGGGACGCAATCAGCCCCAGCATTTT.

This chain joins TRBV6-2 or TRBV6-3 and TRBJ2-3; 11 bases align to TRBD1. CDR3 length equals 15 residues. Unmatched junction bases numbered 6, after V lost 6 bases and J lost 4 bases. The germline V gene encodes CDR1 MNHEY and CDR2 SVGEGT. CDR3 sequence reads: CASSNGQGAADTQYF. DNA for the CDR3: TGTGCCAGCAGCAATGGACAGGGGGCGGCAGATACGCAGTATTTT.

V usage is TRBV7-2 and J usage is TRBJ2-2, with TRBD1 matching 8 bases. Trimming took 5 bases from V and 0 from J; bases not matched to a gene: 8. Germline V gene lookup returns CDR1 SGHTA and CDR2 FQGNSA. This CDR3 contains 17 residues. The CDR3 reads CASSPGGRIANTGELFF. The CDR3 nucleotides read TGTGCCAGCAGCCCAGGGGGCAGGATCGCGAACACCGGGGAGCTGTTTTTT.

The CDR3 loop is CASSLDPTGGSVGELFF. CDR3 nucleotides: TGTGCCAGCAGCTTAGACCCGACAGGGGGCTCGGTCGGGGAGCTGTTTTTT. This rearrangement joins TRBV7-7 to TRBJ2-2; 10 bases match TRBD1. CDR3 length: 17 amino acids. The germline V gene encodes CDR1 SSHAT and CDR2 FNYEAQ (reference sequence). The trim removed 1 base at V and 7 bases at J, leaving 9 bases unmatched.